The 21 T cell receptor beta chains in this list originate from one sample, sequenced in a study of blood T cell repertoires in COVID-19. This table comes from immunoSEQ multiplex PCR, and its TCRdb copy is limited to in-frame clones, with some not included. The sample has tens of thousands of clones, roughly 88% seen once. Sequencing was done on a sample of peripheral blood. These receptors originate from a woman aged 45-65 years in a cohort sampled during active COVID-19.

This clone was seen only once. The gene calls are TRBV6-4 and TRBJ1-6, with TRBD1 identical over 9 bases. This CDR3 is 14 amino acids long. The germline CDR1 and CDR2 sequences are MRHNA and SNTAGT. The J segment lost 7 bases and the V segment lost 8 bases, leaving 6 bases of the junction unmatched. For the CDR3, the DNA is TGTGCCAGCTCCCGGGACAGGGAGAATTCACCCCTCCACTTT. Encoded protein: CASSRDRENSPLHF.

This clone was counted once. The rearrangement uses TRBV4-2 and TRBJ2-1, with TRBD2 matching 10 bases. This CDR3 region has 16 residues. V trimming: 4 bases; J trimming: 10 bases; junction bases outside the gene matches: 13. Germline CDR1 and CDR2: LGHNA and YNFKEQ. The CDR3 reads CASSLPEVAGGREQFF. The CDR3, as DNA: TGTGCCAGCAGCCTCCCCGAGGTAGCGGGAGGAAGGGAGCAGTTCTTC.

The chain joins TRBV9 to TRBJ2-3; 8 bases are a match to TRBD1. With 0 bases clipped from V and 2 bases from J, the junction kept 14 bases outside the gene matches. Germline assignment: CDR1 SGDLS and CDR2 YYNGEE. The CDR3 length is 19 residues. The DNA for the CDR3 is TGTGCCAGCAGCGTAGGGATCAGGTACCAGGGGGCCTTCACAGATACGCAGTATTTT. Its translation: CASSVGIRYQGAFTDTQYF.

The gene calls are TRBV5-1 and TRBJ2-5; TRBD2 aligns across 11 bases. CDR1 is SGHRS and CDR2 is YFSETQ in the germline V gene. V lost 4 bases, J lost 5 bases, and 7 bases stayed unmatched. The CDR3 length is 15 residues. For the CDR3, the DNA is TGCGCCAGCAGCACCGGACTAGCGGGCGGCGAGACCCAGTACTTC. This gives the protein CASSTGLAGGETQYF.

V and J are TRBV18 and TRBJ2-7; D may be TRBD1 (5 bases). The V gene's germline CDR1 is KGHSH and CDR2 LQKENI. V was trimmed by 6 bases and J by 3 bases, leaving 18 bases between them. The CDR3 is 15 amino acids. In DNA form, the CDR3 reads TGTGCCAGCTCCTCCCCCCACGACAGCCTCTACGAGCAGTACTTC. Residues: CASSSPHDSLYEQYF.

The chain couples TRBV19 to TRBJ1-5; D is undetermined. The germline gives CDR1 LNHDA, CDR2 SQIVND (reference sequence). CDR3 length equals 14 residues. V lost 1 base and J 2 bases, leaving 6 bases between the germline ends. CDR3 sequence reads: CASSIVSGNQPQHF. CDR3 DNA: TGTGCCAGTAGTATAGTGTCAGGCAATCAGCCCCAGCATTTT.

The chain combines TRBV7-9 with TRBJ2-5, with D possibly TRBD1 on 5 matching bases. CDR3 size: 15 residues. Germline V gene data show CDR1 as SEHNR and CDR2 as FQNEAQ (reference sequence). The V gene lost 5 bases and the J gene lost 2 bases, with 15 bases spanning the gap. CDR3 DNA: TGTGCCAGCAGCCCTAACGAGGCAGGGCAAGAGACCCAGTACTTC. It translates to CASSPNEAGQETQYF.

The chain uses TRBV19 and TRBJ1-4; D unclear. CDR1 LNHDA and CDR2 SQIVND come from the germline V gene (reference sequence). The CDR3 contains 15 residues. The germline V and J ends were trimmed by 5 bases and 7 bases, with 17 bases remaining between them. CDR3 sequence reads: CASSPGVRSTEKLFF. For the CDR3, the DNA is TGTGCCAGTAGTCCCGGGGTCAGGTCGACTGAAAAACTGTTTTTT. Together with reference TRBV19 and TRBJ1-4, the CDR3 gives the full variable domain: DGGITQSPKYLFRKEGQNVTLSCEQNLNHDAMYWYRQDPGQGLRLIYYSQIVNDFQKGDIAEGYSVSREKKESFPLTVTSAQKNPTAFYLCASSPGVRSTEKLFFGSGTQLSVL.

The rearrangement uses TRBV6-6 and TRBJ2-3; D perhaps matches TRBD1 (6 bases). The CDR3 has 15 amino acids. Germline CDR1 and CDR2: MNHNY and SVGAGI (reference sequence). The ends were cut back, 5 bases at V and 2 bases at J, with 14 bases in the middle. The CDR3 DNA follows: TGTGCCAGCAGTCTGGGGGCGGGCTCCACAGATACGCAGTATTTT. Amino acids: CASSLGAGSTDTQYF.

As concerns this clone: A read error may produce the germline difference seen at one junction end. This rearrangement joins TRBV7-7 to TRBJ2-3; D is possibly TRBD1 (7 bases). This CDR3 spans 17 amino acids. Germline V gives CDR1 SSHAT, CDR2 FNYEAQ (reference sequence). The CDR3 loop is CASSLMTGKGGADTQYF. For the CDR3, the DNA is TGTGCTAGCAGCCTGATGACAGGGAAAGGAGGGGCAGATACGCAGTATTTT.

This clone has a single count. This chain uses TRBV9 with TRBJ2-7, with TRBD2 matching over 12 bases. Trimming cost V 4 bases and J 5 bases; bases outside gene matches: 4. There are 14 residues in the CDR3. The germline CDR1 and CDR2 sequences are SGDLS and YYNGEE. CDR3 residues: CASSPSGRENEQYF. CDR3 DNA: TGTGCCAGCAGCCCTAGCGGGAGGGAGAACGAGCAGTACTTC.

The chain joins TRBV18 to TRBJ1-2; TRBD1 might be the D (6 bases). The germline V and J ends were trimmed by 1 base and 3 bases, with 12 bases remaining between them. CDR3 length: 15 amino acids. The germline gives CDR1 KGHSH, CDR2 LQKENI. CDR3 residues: CASSPLNRVDYGYTF. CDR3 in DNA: TGTGCCAGCTCACCACTGAACAGGGTCGACTATGGCTACACCTTC. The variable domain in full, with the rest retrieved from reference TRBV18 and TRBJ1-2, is NAGVMQNPRHLVRRRGQEARLRCSPMKGHSHVYWYRQLPEEGLKFMVYLQKENIIDESGMPKERFSAEFPKEGPSILRIQQVVRGDSAAYFCASSPLNRVDYGYTFGSGTRLTVV.

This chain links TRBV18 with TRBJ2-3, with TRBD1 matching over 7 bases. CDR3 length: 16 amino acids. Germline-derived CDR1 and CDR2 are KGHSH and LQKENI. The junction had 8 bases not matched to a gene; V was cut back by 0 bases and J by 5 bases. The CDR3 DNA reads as TGTGCCAGCTCACCACCGAACAGGGGAAGTCGAGATACGCAGTATTTT. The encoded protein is CASSPPNRGSRDTQYF.

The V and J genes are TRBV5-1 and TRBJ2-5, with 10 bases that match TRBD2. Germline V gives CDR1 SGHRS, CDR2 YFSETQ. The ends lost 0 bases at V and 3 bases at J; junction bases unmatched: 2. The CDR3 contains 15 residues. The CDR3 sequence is CASSLGTSGEETQYF. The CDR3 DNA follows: TGCGCCAGCAGCTTGGGGACTAGCGGTGAAGAGACCCAGTACTTC.

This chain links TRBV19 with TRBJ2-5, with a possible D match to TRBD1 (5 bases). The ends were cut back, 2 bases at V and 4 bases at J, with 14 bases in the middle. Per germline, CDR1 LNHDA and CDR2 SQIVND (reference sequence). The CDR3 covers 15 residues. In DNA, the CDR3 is TGTGCCAGTAGTATAAGGGGCCCCCCCCGAGAGACCCAGTACTTC. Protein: CASSIRGPPRETQYF.

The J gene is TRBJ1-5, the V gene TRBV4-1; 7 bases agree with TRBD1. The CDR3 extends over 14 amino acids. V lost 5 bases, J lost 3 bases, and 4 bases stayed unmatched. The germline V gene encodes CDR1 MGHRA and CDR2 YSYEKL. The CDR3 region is CASSFGTVNQPQHF. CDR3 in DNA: TGCGCCAGCAGCTTCGGGACAGTCAATCAGCCCCAGCATTTT.

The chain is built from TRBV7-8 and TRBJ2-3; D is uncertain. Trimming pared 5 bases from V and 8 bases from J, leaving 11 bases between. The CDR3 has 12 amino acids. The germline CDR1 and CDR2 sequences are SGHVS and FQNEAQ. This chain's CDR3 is CASSQETGTQYF. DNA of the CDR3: TGTGCCAGCAGCCAGGAGACGGGTACGCAGTATTTT.

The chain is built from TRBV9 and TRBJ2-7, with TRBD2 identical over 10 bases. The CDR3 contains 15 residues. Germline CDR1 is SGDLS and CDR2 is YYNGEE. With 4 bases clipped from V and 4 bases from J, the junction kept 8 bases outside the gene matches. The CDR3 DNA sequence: TGTGCCAGCAGCCCCTGGACTAGCGGACCATACGAGCAGTACTTC. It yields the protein CASSPWTSGPYEQYF.

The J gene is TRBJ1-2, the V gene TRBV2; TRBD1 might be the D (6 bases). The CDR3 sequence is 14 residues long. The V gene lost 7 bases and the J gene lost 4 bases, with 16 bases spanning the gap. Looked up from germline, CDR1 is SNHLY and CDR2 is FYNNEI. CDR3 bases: TGTGCCAGCACACAGGGTCGGATCTTCTATGGCTACACCTTC. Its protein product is CASTQGRIFYGYTF.

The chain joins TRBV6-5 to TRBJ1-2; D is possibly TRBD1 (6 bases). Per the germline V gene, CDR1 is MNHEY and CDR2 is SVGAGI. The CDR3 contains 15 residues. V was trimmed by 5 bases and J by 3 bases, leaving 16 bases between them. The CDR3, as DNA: TGTGCCAGCAGTCCAAACCAAGGGACATACTATGGCTACACCTTC. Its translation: CASSPNQGTYYGYTF.

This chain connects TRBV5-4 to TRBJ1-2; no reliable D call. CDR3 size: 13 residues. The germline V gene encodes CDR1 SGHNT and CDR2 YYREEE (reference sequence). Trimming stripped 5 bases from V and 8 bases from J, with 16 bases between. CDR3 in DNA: TGTGCCAGCAGTTCCGACGGGTTGTGGGGCTACACCTTC. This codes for CASSSDGLWGYTF.